This T cell receptor (beta chain) is drawn from a study of cytomegalovirus exposure and HLA in healthy donors. Study at large: Sequencing of 150 million to 200 million T cells in an earlier analysis found approximately 120 million unique TCR beta sequences.

PCR employed 60 Vbeta and 13 Jbeta primers. Sequencing used immunoSEQ multiplex PCR; TCRdb keeps in-frame clones, though not all of them. The sample table includes some 130,000 clones. Findings of the study overall: There were reportedly fewer N-insertions in an Asian-associated ancestry cluster than the roughly 670-donor mean, in a later analysis. In a later analysis, V- and J-gene trimming of beta chains associated with a DCLRE1C missense variant, replicated independently.

Losses at the gene ends were 4 bases for V and 2 bases for J; bases not matched to a gene: 4. The CDR3 covers 15 residues. Germline loops: CDR1 LNHDA, CDR2 SQIVND (reference sequence). A remark on this clone: The antigen is not known.

The clonotype originates from a middle-aged woman in good health and CMV-seropositive. Input material: PBMCs. The J gene is TRBJ2-5, the V gene TRBV19, with 10 nucleotides matching TRBD1. As DNA, the CDR3 is TGTGCCAGTAGTACCGGGGACAGGGGACAAGAGACCCAGTACTTC. Translated: CASSTGDRGQETQYF.